This TCR beta chain came from a study of cytomegalovirus exposure and HLA in healthy donors. General study points: It has been reported that TCR beta sequences accurately predicted the HLA-A and HLA-B alleles of most subjects. Some TCR beta chains (around 180 of them) were listed as cytomegalovirus-associated. In a later analysis, TCR beta V- and J-gene trimming was associated with a missense DCLRE1C variant.

Primers: 60 Vbeta forward and 13 Jbeta reverse. TCRdb keeps only in-frame clones here, not all; method: immunoSEQ multiplex PCR. The repertoire consists of about 170,000 clones, with 55% to 65% occurring once and the leading ten covering about 2.9%. The germline V gene encodes CDR1 LNHDA and CDR2 SQIVND (reference sequence). V was cut by 6 bases and J by 6 bases, with 11 bases left in between. The CDR3 extends over 13 amino acids. On this clone itself: Its antigen is undetermined.

The receptor was isolated from a man aged 40-55 years in good health and CMV-seronegative. The sequencing sample was made of PBMCs. The rearrangement links TRBV19 to TRBJ1-4, with D tentatively TRBD1 (5 bases). The CDR3, as DNA: TGTGCCAGTAGAGACAGCGGGGATGAAAAACTGTTTTTT. Residues: CASRDSGDEKLFF.